A single sample is the source of the 11 T cell receptor beta chains below, sequenced in a study of blood T cell repertoires in COVID-19. Data came from immunoSEQ multiplex PCR; TCRdb stores just in-frame clones and leaves some out. The table shows 150,000 to 200,000 clones, with just over 85% occurring only once. Sequencing was performed on PBMCs or T cells enriched from blood (not recorded which). The source of these receptors is a woman in her late teens or twenties who had recovered from COVID-19.

The genes are TRBV2 and TRBJ2-2, with D hard to call. The CDR3 length is 10 residues. CDR1 is SNHLY and CDR2 is FYNNEI in the germline V gene. V was shortened by 10 bases and J by 8 bases, with 8 bases between the two germline ends. CDR3 nucleotides: TGTGCCATCGAGGCTGGGGAGCTGTTTTTT. This codes for CAIEAGELFF.

CDR3 in DNA: TGTGCCACCCAGACAGGGATCTCCTACAATGAGCAGTTCTTC. Translated: CATQTGISYNEQFF. The genes are TRBV2 and TRBJ2-1; 7 positions agree with TRBD1. Trimming took 10 bases from V and 0 from J; bases not matched to a gene: 6. The germline V gene encodes CDR1 SNHLY and CDR2 FYNNEI. The CDR3 is 14 residues long.

The V call is TRBV15, the J call TRBJ1-6; possible D gene TRBD1, 6 bases. Deletions cut 5 bases from V and 7 bases from J, with 15 bases between. The CDR3 covers 15 residues. Germline-derived CDR1 and CDR2 are LNHNV and YYDKDF (reference sequence). The CDR3, as DNA: TGTGCCACCAGCCTCCTTGGGCAGGGGAATTCACCCCTCCACTTT. Translated: CATSLLGQGNSPLHF. Together with reference TRBV15 and TRBJ1-6, the CDR3 gives the full variable domain: DAMVIQNPRYQVTQFGKPVTLSCSQTLNHNVMYWYQQKSSQAPKLLFHYYDKDFNNEADTPDNFQSRRPNTSFCFLDIRSPGLGDTAMYLCATSLLGQGNSPLHFGNGTRLTVT.

CDR3 loop: CASSSSVSNQPQHF. CDR3 nucleotides: TGTGCCAGTAGTTCCTCAGTTAGCAATCAGCCCCAGCATTTT. The chain joins TRBV19 to TRBJ1-5, with D hard to call. CDR1 and CDR2 (germline): LNHDA, SQIVND (reference sequence). This CDR3 has 14 amino acids. Trimming shortened V by 5 bases and J by 0 bases, and 8 bases separated the two germline ends.

The chain employs TRBV27 and TRBJ2-3, with D unresolved. The CDR3 runs to 14 residues. Between the trimmed V and J ends, which lost 3 bases and 2 bases, there was a span of 9 bases. CDR1 is MNHEY and CDR2 is SMNVEV in the germline V gene (reference sequence). The CDR3 sequence: CASSLWQNTDTQYF. The CDR3 DNA reads TGTGCCAGCAGTTTGTGGCAGAACACAGATACGCAGTATTTT.

The rearrangement uses TRBV5-1 and TRBJ2-5, with TRBD2 identical over 9 bases. Germline assignment: CDR1 SGHRS and CDR2 YFSETQ. CDR3 length: 18 residues. V shed 1 base, J shed 3 bases, and the junction held 13 bases outside the gene matches. CDR3 amino acids: CASSLSLAGLGVEETQYF. The CDR3 coding sequence is TGCGCCAGCAGCTTGAGTCTAGCGGGATTGGGGGTCGAAGAGACCCAGTACTTC.

Concerning this clone: Germline and junction disagree at one end, which may indicate a read error. The chain is built from TRBV28 and TRBJ1-1; tentatively, D is TRBD1 (5 bases). The CDR3 is made up of 17 amino acids. Germline V CDR1 and CDR2: MDHEN, SYDVKM. In DNA, the CDR3 is TGTGCCAGCAGTTTTGTGAGTTCCGGGGGGATGAAGACTGAAGCTTTCTTT. Protein sequence: CASSFVSSGGMKTEAFF.

This rearrangement joins TRBV7-2 to TRBJ2-1; TRBD2 aligns across 11 bases. The germline V gene encodes CDR1 SGHTA and CDR2 FQGNSA. The CDR3 is 16 residues long. Unmatched junction bases numbered 6, after V lost 1 base and J lost 7 bases. This CDR3 reads CASSLGLAGGGNEQFF. The CDR3 region has the DNA TGTGCCAGCAGCTTAGGGCTAGCGGGGGGCGGGAATGAGCAGTTCTTC. Variable domain in full (rest from reference TRBV7-2 and TRBJ2-1): GAGVSQSPSNKVTEKGKDVELRCDPISGHTALYWYRQSLGQGLEFLIYFQGNSAPDKSGLPSDRFSAERTGGSVSTLTIQRTQQEDSAVYLCASSLGLAGGGNEQFFGPGTRLTVL.

This clone was found once. Other DNA sequences in the same sample also yield this CDR3. The rearrangement links TRBV19 to TRBJ1-1; D might be TRBD1 (5 bases). This CDR3 has 14 residues. V lost 3 bases, J lost 0 bases, and 8 bases lay in between. Per germline, CDR1 LNHDA and CDR2 SQIVND (reference sequence). The CDR3 loop is CASSIQGLNTEAFF. For the CDR3, the DNA is TGTGCCAGTAGTATCCAGGGATTGAACACTGAAGCTTTCTTT. The full variable domain, rest sourced from reference TRBV19 and TRBJ1-1, is DGGITQSPKYLFRKEGQNVTLSCEQNLNHDAMYWYRQDPGQGLRLIYYSQIVNDFQKGDIAEGYSVSREKKESFPLTVTSAQKNPTAFYLCASSIQGLNTEAFFGQGTRLTVV.

This chain links TRBV5-1 with TRBJ1-2; the match to TRBD1 covers 11 bases. The CDR3 runs to 15 residues. V shed 4 bases and J 1 base; nucleotides not matched to a gene: 3. CDR1 and CDR2 (germline): SGHRS, YFSETQ. The CDR3 nucleotides are TGCGCCAGCAGCATCGGGACAGGGGGTAACTATGGCTACACCTTC. Amino acid sequence: CASSIGTGGNYGYTF.

The chain couples TRBV7-8 to TRBJ2-7, with no clear D. V lost 1 base and J lost 3, with 13 bases in between. Germline V gene lookup returns CDR1 SGHVS and CDR2 FQNEAQ. The CDR3 has 15 amino acids. The CDR3 spells CASSLGNSHNYEQYF. The CDR3 region has the DNA TGTGCCAGCAGCTTAGGGAATAGCCACAACTACGAGCAGTACTTC.